The 16 T cell receptor beta chains given below trace back to one sample, sequenced in a study of blood T cell repertoires in COVID-19. Only in-frame clones appear in the TCRdb table, and some are missing; sequencing was by immunoSEQ multiplex PCR. The data show about 37,000 clones, roughly nine tenths seen once. The sample comprised peripheral blood. These TCRs come from a woman between 25 and 40 years old in a cohort sampled during active COVID-19.

This chain connects TRBV4-3 to TRBJ2-7; possible D gene TRBD2, 6 bases. The germline CDR1 and CDR2 sequences are LGHNA and YSLEER. V was pared by 0 bases and J by 12 bases, with 15 bases between. The CDR3 totals 13 residues. CDR3 DNA: TGCGCCAGCAGCCAAGATCGTCGGAGGGGTCGGTACTTC. It encodes CASSQDRRRGRYF.

The chain recombines TRBV15 with TRBJ1-5; D might be TRBD1 (6 bases). This CDR3 comprises 13 residues. Germline V gene data show CDR1 as LNHNV and CDR2 as YYDKDF (reference sequence). V was pared by 8 bases and J by 4 bases, with 12 bases between. CDR3 DNA sequence: TGTGCCACCGGCGACAGGTTAAATCAGCCCCAGCATTTT. Amino acids: CATGDRLNQPQHF.

This clone came up a few times. The chain combines TRBV3-1 (or the pseudogene TRBV3-2) with TRBJ2-5; D is undetermined. The germline gives CDR1 LGHDT, CDR2 YNNKEL (reference sequence). This CDR3 contains 15 residues. V lost 0 bases to trimming and J lost 7 bases, with 15 bases between them. In nucleotides, the CDR3 is TGTGCCAGCAGCCAAGACTTGGTGGTGGAGCTGACCCAGTACTTC. Translating it yields CASSQDLVVELTQYF.

The chain combines TRBV19 with TRBJ1-6, with unresolved D. Germline V gives CDR1 LNHDA, CDR2 SQIVND (reference sequence). V was shortened by 0 bases and J by 2 bases, with 8 bases between the two germline ends. There are 16 residues in the CDR3. This chain's CDR3 is CASSIDRSAYNSPLHF. CDR3 coding DNA: TGTGCCAGTAGTATAGATCGTTCCGCCTATAATTCACCCCTCCACTTT.

The gene calls are TRBV19 and TRBJ2-7; TRBD1 matches at 9 bases. Germline V gene lookup returns CDR1 LNHDA and CDR2 SQIVND (reference sequence). The CDR3 has 13 residues. V shed 7 bases, J shed 2 bases, and the junction held 3 bases outside the gene matches. Written as DNA, the CDR3 is TGTGCCAGTAAGGGACAGGGAACCTACGAGCAGTACTTC. This codes for CASKGQGTYEQYF.

The gene calls are TRBV15 and TRBJ2-5; 12 nucleotides agree with TRBD1. Losses at the gene ends were 0 bases for V and 12 bases for J; bases not matched to a gene: 8. The germline V gene encodes CDR1 LNHNV and CDR2 YYDKDF (reference sequence). The CDR3 runs to 15 residues. CDR3 amino acids: CATSRDRGTGGREYF. The CDR3 coding sequence is TGTGCCACCAGCAGAGATAGGGGGACAGGGGGCCGGGAGTACTTC.

The chain combines TRBV6-1 with TRBJ1-6; 8 bases line up with TRBD1. The germline gives CDR1 MNHNS, CDR2 SASEGT. The CDR3 sequence is 18 residues long. J gave up 0 bases and V 3 bases, and 7 bases lay outside the gene matches. The DNA for the CDR3 is TGTGCCAGCAGTGAGGGAGACAGGGGCCTCTCCTATAATTCACCCCTCCACTTT. Its translation: CASSEGDRGLSYNSPLHF.

This chain uses TRBV5-6 with TRBJ2-1, with D possibly being TRBD2 (5 bases). Germline CDR1 SGHDT, CDR2 YYEEEE. This CDR3 region has 14 residues. V was clipped by 1 base and J by 5 bases, with 10 bases between them. The CDR3 DNA follows: TGTGCCAGCAGCTTGATACTAGTCGACAATGAGCAGTTCTTC. Encoded protein: CASSLILVDNEQFF.

V gene TRBV5-8 combines with J gene TRBJ2-4, with D tentatively TRBD2 (5 bases). Germline CDR1 SGHTS, CDR2 YDEGEE. The V and J ends lost 3 bases and 12 bases respectively, with 10 bases between them. There are 11 residues in the CDR3. DNA for the CDR3: TGTGCCAGCAGCTGGACTGGCAGTCAGTACTTC. Its translation is CASSWTGSQYF.

The gene calls are TRBV5-5 and TRBJ2-5, with unresolved D. V was trimmed by 2 bases and J by 4 bases, leaving 12 bases between them. The CDR3 spans 14 residues. The V gene's germline CDR1 is SGHKS and CDR2 YYEKEE (reference sequence). This CDR3 reads CASSFGLLGETQYF. The CDR3 region has the DNA TGTGCCAGCAGCTTTGGCCTTCTTGGAGAGACCCAGTACTTC.

The CDR3 spells CASSPGGATKNIQYF. The CDR3 DNA is TGTGCCAGCTCTCCTGGGGGGGCGACCAAAAACATTCAGTACTTC. The V call is TRBV2, the J call TRBJ2-4, with D maybe TRBD2 (7 bases). This CDR3 comprises 15 residues. V was pared by 8 bases and J by 2 bases, with 16 bases between. Germline V gene lookup returns CDR1 SNHLY and CDR2 FYNNEI.

V gene TRBV11-3 combines with J gene TRBJ2-1; 11 positions match TRBD2. This CDR3 has 15 residues. Germline loops: CDR1 SGHNT, CDR2 YENEEA. After removal of 5 bases from V and 12 bases from J, the junction contained 12 bases not matched to a gene. CDR3 DNA sequence: TGTGCCAGCAGCCGGGGACTAGCGGACAGGCAGGGGCAGTTCTTC. This sequence encodes CASSRGLADRQGQFF.

The rearrangement uses TRBV30 and TRBJ1-3, with D perhaps TRBD1 (5 bases). The CDR3 length is 12 residues. Per germline, CDR1 GTSNPN and CDR2 SVGIG (reference sequence). The CDR3: CAHQGSGNTIYF. CDR3 coding DNA: TGTGCTCACCAGGGCTCTGGAAACACCATATATTTT.

This sequence joins TRBV11-2 and TRBJ2-7; TRBD2 agrees at 12 bases. J lost 0 bases, V lost 2 bases, and 11 bases had no gene match. Germline loops: CDR1 SGHAT, CDR2 FQNNGV. This CDR3 region has 19 residues. The CDR3 nucleotides are TGTGCCAGCAGCTTAAGTCTAGGACTAGCGGGGAAAAGCTCCTACGAGCAGTACTTC. Protein product: CASSLSLGLAGKSSYEQYF.

The rearrangement links TRBV21-1 to TRBJ2-7; the table gives TRBD1 as D, unverified against the DNA. TRBV21-1 is classified as a pseudogene. CDR3 length: 17 residues. The CDR3 reads CASSADYRDKSSYEQYF. For the CDR3, the DNA is TGTGCCAGCAGCGCAGACTACCGGGACAAATCCTCCTACGAGCAGTACTTC.

The chain employs TRBV11-2 and TRBJ1-1, with TRBD1 as a possible D gene (6 bases). Germline V gene lookup returns CDR1 SGHAT and CDR2 FQNNGV. Trimming removed 6 bases from V and 2 bases from J, with 13 bases in between. There are 14 residues in the CDR3. CDR3 in amino acids: CASSKKGDNTEAFF. DNA for the CDR3: TGTGCCAGCAGTAAGAAGGGGGATAACACTGAAGCTTTCTTT.